This TCR beta chain was profiled in a study of blood T cells in healthy people across ages. For the second PCR, which ran for 7 to 11 cycles, a sample-barcoded 5' primer and a J-beta primer mix were used. TCRdb re-analysed the 5' RACE reads in MiXCR, keeping a single row per CDR3 protein. This table has hundreds of thousands of distinct CDR3 sequences, about 62% appearing once. V lost 8 bases and J lost 4, with 27 bases in between. The CDR3 runs 17 residues. This clonotype was detected a few times. Sequencing was carried out using blood. This chain links TRBV12-3 or TRBV12-4 with TRBJ2-7; a possible D gene is TRBD2 (6 bases). The TCR originated in a man aged 25-45 years in good health. The CDR3 sequence: CASGSSSGTGGAYEQYF. As DNA, the CDR3 is TGTGCCAGCGGTTCCTCCTCCGGGACTGGCGGAGCTTACGAGCAGTACTTC.